The clone carrying this TCR beta chain was picked up a small number of times. This entry is derived from a study of T-cell memory formation after mild COVID-19. Germline values: CDR1 SGHRS, CDR2 YFSETQ. The CDR3 runs 13 residues. V was pared by 0 bases and J by 4 bases, with 5 bases between. One entry per CDR3 protein results from TCRdb running MiXCR on the 5' RACE reads. The sample lists about 250,000 distinct CDR3 sequences, 15% occurring once. The sample was PBMCs or a T cell subset sorted from them (not recorded which). The sequence was obtained from an adult woman who had mild COVID-19 (a few samples of this study predate the infection). Cell type and time point are not known. V is TRBV5-1 and J is TRBJ1-5; D unclear. The CDR3 sequence: CASSLDANQPQHF. CDR3 DNA sequence: TGCGCCAGCAGCTTGGACGCAAATCAGCCCCAGCATTTT.